A selection of T cell receptor beta chains follows, all from one sample in a study of Ad26.COV2.S vaccination and SARS-CoV-2 variants. Assay used: immunoSEQ multiplex PCR; TCRdb lists only in-frame clones, some missing. The table shows around 170,000 clones, with around 85% occurring only once. Material: peripheral blood, obtained after recovery from COVID-19. The receptors derive from a human donor who had recovered from COVID-19. CDR3s include the opening cysteine and the closing phenylalanine or tryptophan. D genes are given only for firm matches. Part of the rows lack a size; the others show once, few, many or a class for expanded clones.

j_call clone_size d_call v_call cdr3_aa cdr3_nt
TRBJ2-2 . . TRBV14 CASSQDFSRWGFTGELFF TGTGCCAGCAGCCAAGATTTTTCCCGCTGGGGGTTCACCGGGGAGCTGTTTTTT
TRBJ2-3 . TRBD2 TRBV3-1/TRBV3-2 CASSQDLGLAGDTQYF TGTGCCAGCAGCCAAGATCTGGGACTAGCGGGAGATACGCAGTATTTT
TRBJ2-7 . TRBD1 TRBV3-1/TRBV3-2 CASTGQGALPYEQYF TGTGCCAGCACTGGACAGGGGGCACTTCCCTACGAGCAGTACTTC
TRBJ2-7 few . TRBV13 CASSLGYLSGSSYEQYF TGTGCCAGCAGCTTAGGGTACTTAAGCGGAAGCTCCTACGAGCAGTACTTC
TRBJ2-7 . TRBD1 TRBV30 CAWSDWDRGYEQYF TGTGCCTGGAGTGACTGGGACAGGGGATACGAGCAGTACTTC
TRBJ1-6 . . TRBV6-6 CASRGGAVTSPLHF TGTGCCAGCAGGGGAGGGGCTGTTACTTCACCCCTCCACTTT
TRBJ2-3 . TRBD1 TRBV28 CASTPGQGPRTDTQYF TGTGCCAGCACCCCGGGACAGGGGCCTCGCACAGATACGCAGTATTTT
TRBJ1-2 . . TRBV29-1 CSVTKGHYGYTF TGCAGCGTTACTAAGGGACACTATGGCTACACCTTC
TRBJ1-2 . . TRBV6-5 CASNTGSGTNYGYTF TGTGCCAGCAACACAGGGTCTGGGACTAACTATGGCTACACCTTC
TRBJ1-2 once . TRBV28 CASSLSRLYGYTF TGTGCCAGCAGTTTATCCAGACTCTATGGCTACACCTTC
TRBJ1-1 . . TRBV19 CASGATKRTEAFF TGTGCCAGTGGGGCGACCAAAAGGACTGAAGCTTTCTTT
TRBJ2-7 . . TRBV19 CASSIWAWGTSEQYF TGTGCCAGTAGTATCTGGGCCTGGGGTACCTCTGAGCAGTACTTC
TRBJ1-2 few . TRBV6-2/TRBV6-3 CASSYSDSRVGAGYTF TGTGCCAGCAGTTACTCGGACAGCCGGGTGGGGGCTGGCTACACCTTC
TRBJ1-2 . . TRBV15 CATSSPVTPNYGYTF TGTGCCACCAGTAGCCCAGTAACCCCTAACTATGGCTACACCTTC
TRBJ2-7 few . TRBV6-5 CASSGPSQGGEQYF TGTGCCAGCAGCGGCCCTTCCCAGGGGGGCGAGCAGTACTTC
TRBJ2-2 . . TRBV5-8 CASSLEYTGELFF TGTGCCAGCAGCTTAGAGTACACCGGGGAGCTGTTTTTT
TRBJ2-7 . . TRBV7-9 CASGEGARYEQYF TGTGCTAGCGGAGAGGGGGCGAGGTACGAGCAGTACTTC
TRBJ1-1 . . TRBV9 CASSPRWTNTEAFF TGTGCCAGCAGCCCCCGGTGGACGAACACTGAAGCTTTCTTT
TRBJ2-1 . TRBD2 TRBV19 CASTPSGSSYNEQFF TGTGCCAGTACCCCTAGCGGGAGCTCCTACAATGAGCAGTTCTTC
TRBJ2-4 . TRBD2 TRBV2 CASRTGLAGVKNIQYF TGTGCCAGCAGGACGGGACTAGCGGGGGTCAAAAACATTCAGTACTTC
TRBJ2-3 . TRBD2 TRBV9 CASSGSGRTDTQYF TGTGCCAGCAGCGGAAGCGGGAGGACAGATACGCAGTATTTT
TRBJ1-1 . . TRBV5-1 CASSPRGGGGTEAFF TGCGCCAGCAGCCCCCGGGGAGGGGGGGGGACTGAAGCTTTCTTT
TRBJ2-5 . TRBD2 TRBV18 CASSQLAGLAGTQETQYF TGTGCCAGCTCACAACTAGCGGGACTAGCGGGCACACAAGAGACCCAGTACTTC
TRBJ2-3 . TRBD2 TRBV10-3 CAIKQLAGGVDTQYF TGTGCCATCAAACAGCTAGCGGGAGGAGTAGATACGCAGTATTTT